The rows below give T cell receptor beta chains drawn from one sample of a study of blood T cells in healthy people across ages. Via MiXCR, TCRdb re-called the 5' RACE reads, giving one row per CDR3 protein. The sample contains 1.2 million to 1.5 million distinct CDR3 sequences, approximately 63% of which appear only once. The specimen was blood. The receptors derive from a man between 18 and 29 years old in good health. Both conserved end residues are part of each CDR3. A D gene is named only where the DNA matches it firmly. Clone size is stated in some rows and not others, as once, few, many or a class when expanded.

v_gene: TRBV25-1
d_gene: -
abundance: -
j_gene: TRBJ2-3
len: 11
CDR3aa: CASGGLNTQYF
CDR3nt: TGTGCCAGCGGTGGACTCAATACGCAGTATTTT

v_gene: TRBV29-1
d_gene: -
abundance: -
j_gene: TRBJ1-1
len: 14
CDR3aa: CSVDPEGVDTEAFF
CDR3nt: TGCAGCGTTGACCCGGAGGGGGTCGACACTGAAGCTTTCTTT

v_gene: TRBV29-1
d_gene: -
abundance: few
j_gene: TRBJ2-5
len: 13
CDR3aa: CSVEDQQKETQYF
CDR3nt: TGCAGCGTTGAAGATCAACAGAAAGAGACCCAGTACTTC

v_gene: TRBV6-6
d_gene: -
abundance: -
j_gene: TRBJ2-1
len: 13
CDR3aa: CASSYSFYNEQFF
CDR3nt: TGTGCCAGCAGTTACTCGTTTTACAATGAGCAGTTCTTC

v_gene: TRBV6-1
d_gene: -
abundance: -
j_gene: TRBJ1-2
len: 13
CDR3aa: CASSEGRTYSYTF
CDR3nt: TGTGCCAGCAGCGAAGGACGGACATACAGCTACACCTTC

v_gene: TRBV4-3
d_gene: -
abundance: -
j_gene: TRBJ1-6
len: 14
CDR3aa: CASSQRAGYSPLHF
CDR3nt: TGCGCCAGCAGCCAAAGGGCAGGGTATTCACCCCTCCACTTT

v_gene: TRBV12-3/TRBV12-4
d_gene: -
abundance: -
j_gene: TRBJ2-3
len: 16
CDR3aa: CASSLYLGTSTDTQYF
CDR3nt: TGTGCCAGCAGTTTATATCTGGGGACTAGCACAGATACGCAGTATTTT

v_gene: TRBV30
d_gene: -
abundance: -
j_gene: TRBJ1-1
len: 12
CDR3aa: CAWSVMFPEAFF
CDR3nt: TGTGCCTGGAGTGTAATGTTTCCCGAAGCTTTCTTT

v_gene: TRBV5-1
d_gene: -
abundance: -
j_gene: TRBJ2-1
len: 14
CDR3aa: CASSSGDSTHEQFF
CDR3nt: TGCGCCAGCAGCTCGGGGGACAGCACCCATGAGCAGTTCTTC

v_gene: TRBV10-3
d_gene: -
abundance: few
j_gene: TRBJ1-5
len: 16
CDR3aa: CAISESFKLGNQPQHF
CDR3nt: TGTGCCATCAGTGAGTCGTTTAAGTTGGGCAATCAGCCCCAGCATTTT

v_gene: TRBV2
d_gene: -
abundance: -
j_gene: TRBJ2-7
len: 16
CDR3aa: CASSERPSGYAYEQYF
CDR3nt: TGTGCCAGCAGTGAAAGACCAAGCGGGTATGCCTACGAGCAGTACTTC

v_gene: TRBV2
d_gene: -
abundance: -
j_gene: TRBJ2-3
len: 17
CDR3aa: CASSEERGQRGADTQYF
CDR3nt: TGTGCCAGCAGTGAAGAGCGCGGGCAAAGAGGGGCAGATACGCAGTATTTT

v_gene: TRBV12-3/TRBV12-4
d_gene: -
abundance: -
j_gene: TRBJ2-2
len: 15
CDR3aa: CASRQPGPLAGELFF
CDR3nt: TGTGCCAGCAGGCAGCCGGGACCACTGGCCGGGGAGCTGTTTTTT

v_gene: TRBV27
d_gene: TRBD1
abundance: -
j_gene: TRBJ2-1
len: 15
CDR3aa: CASRLGQGAINEQFF
CDR3nt: TGTGCCAGCAGACTTGGACAGGGGGCCATTAATGAGCAGTTCTTC

v_gene: TRBV5-1
d_gene: TRBD1
abundance: few
j_gene: TRBJ2-6
len: 13
CDR3aa: CASSVDRGNVLTF
CDR3nt: TGCGCCAGCAGCGTGGACAGGGGAAACGTCCTGACTTTC

v_gene: TRBV10-1
d_gene: TRBD1
abundance: -
j_gene: TRBJ1-2
len: 13
CDR3aa: CASKDRGQKGYTF
CDR3nt: TGCGCCAGCAAAGACAGGGGGCAAAAAGGCTACACCTTC

v_gene: TRBV20-1
d_gene: -
abundance: -
j_gene: TRBJ1-6
len: 14
CDR3aa: CSAKPQGLNSPLHF
CDR3nt: TGCAGTGCCAAGCCACAGGGCCTCAATTCACCCCTCCACTTT

v_gene: TRBV7-9
d_gene: -
abundance: few
j_gene: TRBJ2-5
len: 12
CDR3aa: CASSFEGETQYF
CDR3nt: TGTGCCAGCAGCTTCGAAGGAGAGACCCAGTACTTC

v_gene: TRBV5-1
d_gene: -
abundance: once
j_gene: TRBJ2-5
len: 15
CDR3aa: CASSWRTGVGETQYF
CDR3nt: TGCGCCAGCAGCTGGAGAACGGGCGTGGGAGAGACCCAGTACTTC

v_gene: TRBV4-1
d_gene: -
abundance: -
j_gene: TRBJ2-7
len: 13
CDR3aa: CASSQVSANEQYF
CDR3nt: TGCGCCAGCAGCCAAGTGTCAGCTAACGAGCAGTACTTC

v_gene: TRBV4-2
d_gene: -
abundance: -
j_gene: TRBJ1-1
len: 14
CDR3aa: CASSQDRSNTEAFF
CDR3nt: TGTGCCAGCAGCCAAGATAGGTCAAACACTGAAGCTTTCTTT

v_gene: TRBV5-5
d_gene: -
abundance: -
j_gene: TRBJ2-1
len: 14
CDR3aa: CASSLGAPTYEQFF
CDR3nt: TGTGCCAGCAGCTTGGGGGCACCTACCTACGAGCAGTTCTTC

v_gene: TRBV9
d_gene: -
abundance: -
j_gene: TRBJ2-2
len: 16
CDR3aa: CASSSRLRLDTGELFF
CDR3nt: TGTGCCAGCAGCTCTCGACTGAGGTTGGACACCGGGGAGCTGTTTTTT

v_gene: TRBV7-9
d_gene: -
abundance: -
j_gene: TRBJ2-1
len: 14
CDR3aa: CASSLALTGNKQFF
CDR3nt: TGTGCCAGCAGCTTAGCTCTAACCGGCAATAAGCAGTTCTTC

v_gene: TRBV28
d_gene: -
abundance: -
j_gene: TRBJ2-5
len: 10
CDR3aa: CASPQGEQYF
CDR3nt: TGTGCCAGCCCCCAGGGTGAGCAGTACTTC

v_gene: TRBV11-1
d_gene: -
abundance: few
j_gene: TRBJ1-6
len: 13
CDR3aa: CASSLNRDSPLHF
CDR3nt: TGTGCCAGCAGCTTGAACAGGGATTCACCCCTCCACTTT

v_gene: TRBV28
d_gene: -
abundance: -
j_gene: TRBJ2-7
len: 12
CDR3aa: CASGLLSYEQYF
CDR3nt: TGTGCTTCGGGACTCCTGTCCTACGAGCAGTACTTC

v_gene: TRBV5-6
d_gene: TRBD1
abundance: -
j_gene: TRBJ1-1
len: 15
CDR3aa: CASSFRGLVDAEAFF
CDR3nt: TGTGCCAGCAGCTTCAGGGGGCTGGTTGACGCTGAAGCTTTCTTT

v_gene: TRBV7-9
d_gene: -
abundance: few
j_gene: TRBJ2-7
len: 15
CDR3aa: CASSLGSTLSYEQYF
CDR3nt: TGTGCCAGCAGCTTAGGGTCTACCCTCTCCTACGAGCAGTACTTC

v_gene: TRBV6-5
d_gene: -
abundance: -
j_gene: TRBJ2-7
len: 15
CDR3aa: CASSTTETRGGEQYF
CDR3nt: TGTGCCAGCAGTACGACCGAGACTAGAGGCGGCGAGCAGTACTTC

v_gene: TRBV5-1
d_gene: TRBD2
abundance: -
j_gene: TRBJ2-1
len: 15
CDR3aa: CASSTGTGGYNEQFF
CDR3nt: TGCGCCAGCAGCACCGGGACGGGGGGTTACAATGAGCAGTTCTTC

v_gene: TRBV27
d_gene: -
abundance: few
j_gene: TRBJ2-5
len: 14
CDR3aa: CASSLWGAQETQYF
CDR3nt: TGTGCCAGCAGTTTGTGGGGGGCCCAAGAGACCCAGTACTTC

v_gene: TRBV7-2
d_gene: -
abundance: -
j_gene: TRBJ2-5
len: 15
CDR3aa: CASSPRLGSGETQYF
CDR3nt: TGTGCCAGCAGCCCCCGTTTGGGTAGCGGAGAGACCCAGTACTTC

v_gene: TRBV27
d_gene: TRBD1
abundance: -
j_gene: TRBJ2-3
len: 13
CDR3aa: CASKGQGVDTQYF
CDR3nt: TGTGCCAGCAAGGGACAGGGTGTAGATACGCAGTATTTT

v_gene: TRBV7-2
d_gene: -
abundance: -
j_gene: TRBJ1-6
len: 14
CDR3aa: CASSRESYNSPLHF
CDR3nt: TGTGCCAGCAGCAGGGAGTCCTATAATTCACCCCTCCACTTT

v_gene: TRBV5-1
d_gene: TRBD2
abundance: few
j_gene: TRBJ2-5
len: 15
CDR3aa: CASSLGGISGETQYF
CDR3nt: TGCGCCAGCAGCCTGGGGGGGATCTCGGGAGAGACCCAGTACTTC

v_gene: TRBV20-1
d_gene: TRBD2
abundance: few
j_gene: TRBJ2-7
len: 15
CDR3aa: CSALSGVPTYYEQYF
CDR3nt: TGCAGTGCCCTCAGCGGGGTCCCCACCTACTACGAGCAGTACTTC

v_gene: TRBV20-1
d_gene: -
abundance: few
j_gene: TRBJ2-3
len: 13
CDR3aa: CSARASFTDTQYF
CDR3nt: TGCAGTGCTAGAGCCTCCTTCACAGATACGCAGTATTTT

v_gene: TRBV20-1
d_gene: -
abundance: -
j_gene: TRBJ2-5
len: 12
CDR3aa: CSANTREETQYF
CDR3nt: TGCAGTGCGAACACTAGGGAAGAGACCCAGTACTTC

v_gene: TRBV18
d_gene: TRBD1
abundance: once
j_gene: TRBJ2-7
len: 16
CDR3aa: CASSPAQGAGSYEQYF
CDR3nt: TGTGCCAGCTCACCAGCACAGGGGGCAGGTTCCTACGAGCAGTACTTC

v_gene: TRBV10-3
d_gene: -
abundance: -
j_gene: TRBJ2-7
len: 15
CDR3aa: CAITGGRGPNNEQYF
CDR3nt: TGTGCCATCACCGGAGGTAGGGGCCCTAACAATGAGCAGTACTTC

v_gene: TRBV27
d_gene: -
abundance: few
j_gene: TRBJ2-7
len: 15
CDR3aa: CASSLADPRHYEQYF
CDR3nt: TGTGCCAGCAGTTTAGCGGACCCCCGACACTACGAGCAGTACTTC

v_gene: TRBV5-1
d_gene: TRBD1
abundance: -
j_gene: TRBJ1-6
len: 14
CDR3aa: CASSHRTGDSPLHF
CDR3nt: TGCGCCAGCAGCCACCGGACAGGGGATTCACCCCTCCACTTT

v_gene: TRBV7-9
d_gene: TRBD1
abundance: -
j_gene: TRBJ2-7
len: 14
CDR3aa: CASQGTGGIYEQYF
CDR3nt: TGTGCCAGTCAGGGGACAGGGGGGATCTACGAGCAGTACTTC

v_gene: TRBV13
d_gene: -
abundance: -
j_gene: TRBJ2-2
len: 14
CDR3aa: CASSSHANTGELFF
CDR3nt: TGTGCCAGCAGCTCCCACGCGAACACCGGGGAGCTGTTTTTT

v_gene: TRBV20-1
d_gene: -
abundance: -
j_gene: TRBJ2-7
len: 13
CDR3aa: CSATEGLTYEQYF
CDR3nt: TGCAGTGCGACGGAGGGGCTAACCTACGAGCAGTACTTC

v_gene: TRBV7-6
d_gene: -
abundance: few
j_gene: TRBJ2-3
len: 15
CDR3aa: CASSLEGVATDTQYF
CDR3nt: TGTGCCAGCAGCTTAGAGGGGGTCGCGACAGATACGCAGTATTTT

v_gene: TRBV10-3
d_gene: -
abundance: many
j_gene: TRBJ1-5
len: 14
CDR3aa: CAISAGTPNQPQHF
CDR3nt: TGTGCCATCAGCGCGGGAACCCCAAATCAGCCCCAGCATTTT